This T cell receptor (beta chain) came from a study of OX40 agonist ivuxolimab in advanced cancers. The wider study: Those treated in dose escalation had hepatocellular carcinoma, melanoma, renal cell cancer or head and neck cancer. General study findings and limits: Fewer expanded clones were found on average in CD4+ than in CD8+ T cells.

People who had autoimmune disease history or systemic immunosuppression were excluded. The germline V gene has CDR1 SGHTA and CDR2 FQGNSA. This CDR3 comprises 17 residues. J was trimmed by 1 base and V by 2 bases; bases with no gene match: 7. TCRdb's table, derived via immunoSEQ multiplex PCR, lists solely in-frame clones and lacks some. The sample records about 48,000 clones, more than 85% being singletons. Of note for this clone: Its antigen is still unknown.

The rearrangement uses TRBV7-2 and TRBJ2-3, with 9 bases matching TRBD2. The receptor was derived from an adult with an advanced solid tumor such as melanoma, head and neck, liver or kidney cancer. Sample: CD4+ or CD8+ T cells sorted from blood, taken in a trial of the OX40 agonist ivuxolimab. The CDR3 nucleotides are TGTGCCAGCAGCTTAAATTTTGGCGGGAGGGGCACAGATACGCAGTATTTT. It translates to CASSLNFGGRGTDTQYF.